These 9 T cell receptor beta chains came from one sample sequenced in a study of T cell responses to AZD1222 COVID-19 vaccine. Profiling relied on immunoSEQ multiplex PCR, and the TCRdb table lists in-frame clones only, not all of them. The repertoire holds some 170,000 clones, with 70% to 90% as singletons. The source was peripheral blood, collected on day 0 of AZD1222 vaccination. The receptors shown here come from an adult in good health.

The CDR3 here is CSVGTSGRETQYF. CDR3 DNA: TGCAGCGTTGGGACTAGCGGGAGGGAGACCCAGTACTTC. The chain is built from TRBV29-1 and TRBJ2-5; 14 nucleotides match TRBD2. V trimming: 4 bases; J trimming: 5 bases; junction bases outside the gene matches: 0. CDR1 and CDR2 (germline): SQVTM, ANQGSEA. The CDR3 is 13 amino acids. Filled out from reference TRBV29-1 and TRBJ2-5, the complete variable domain reads SAVISQKPSRDICQRGTSLTIQCQVDSQVTMMFWYRQQPGQSLTLIATANQGSEATYESGFVIDKFPISRPNLTFSTLTVSNMSPEDSSIYLCSVGTSGRETQYFGPGTRLLVL.

This chain links TRBV19 with TRBJ2-1; D is unresolved. The CDR3 has 12 amino acids. Looked up from germline, CDR1 is LNHDA and CDR2 is SQIVND (reference sequence). The V end was cut by 5 bases, the J end by 12 bases, with 14 bases between. This CDR3 reads CASSFPSSGQFF. CDR3 nucleotide sequence: TGTGCCAGTAGTTTCCCATCGTCCGGGCAGTTCTTC.

In its sample, this clone was seen once. The chain links TRBV6-6 to TRBJ2-2; 7 positions agree with TRBD1. The trim removed 6 bases at V and 2 bases at J, leaving 3 bases unmatched. From germline, CDR1 is MNHNY and CDR2 SVGAGI (reference sequence). CDR3 size: 14 residues. The CDR3 spells CASRGDSNTGELFF. The CDR3 nucleotides are TGTGCCAGCAGGGGGGACAGTAACACCGGGGAGCTGTTTTTT.

The chain recombines TRBV18 with TRBJ2-2; TRBD1 matches at 12 bases. Trimming took 0 bases from V and 4 from J; bases not matched to a gene: 6. Germline CDR1 KGHSH, CDR2 LQKENI. CDR3 length equals 18 residues. CDR3 in DNA: TGTGCCAGCTCACCACCGGGACAGGGGGCCGTCGGCACCGGGGAGCTGTTTTTT. Translation: CASSPPGQGAVGTGELFF.

This chain joins TRBV10-2 and TRBJ2-1; 12 bases map to TRBD2. CDR1 and CDR2 (germline): WSHSY, SAAADI. After removal of 7 bases from V and 9 bases from J, the junction contained 7 bases not matched to a gene. CDR3 length: 14 amino acids. Written as DNA, the CDR3 is TGCGCCAGCACCCCTAGCGGGAGGGTGGGTGAGCAGTTCTTC. This codes for CASTPSGRVGEQFF.

The J gene is TRBJ2-6, the V gene TRBV4-1; a weak D match, TRBD1 (5 bases). V was trimmed by 2 bases and J by 0 bases, leaving 14 bases between them. The germline V gene has CDR1 MGHRA and CDR2 YSYEKL. The CDR3 has 18 residues. For the CDR3, the DNA is TGCGCCAGCAGCCAAATAGGGGCTCCTCACTCTGGGGCCAACGTCCTGACTTTC. Amino acid sequence: CASSQIGAPHSGANVLTF.

This clone was seen a handful of times. The chain uses TRBV7-3 and TRBJ2-3; 9 bases fit TRBD2. Per the germline V gene, CDR1 is SGHTA and CDR2 is FQGTGA. J gave up 6 bases and V 3 bases, and 10 bases lay outside the gene matches. The CDR3 is made up of 16 amino acids. CDR3 sequence: CASSLVEAGGPDTQYF. For the CDR3, the DNA is TGTGCCAGCAGCTTGGTCGAGGCGGGGGGGCCCGATACGCAGTATTTT.

This clone was seen more than once but under ten times. J is TRBJ2-2 and V is TRBV11-1; 11 bases fit TRBD1. Germline CDR1 and CDR2: SGHAT and FQDESV (reference sequence). Trimming removed 6 bases from V and 4 bases from J; junction bases left unmatched: 4. The CDR3 contains 15 residues. CDR3 region: CASRPGQGVTGELFF. The CDR3 DNA reads as TGTGCCAGCAGGCCGGGACAGGGGGTCACCGGGGAGCTGTTTTTT. Full variable domain (remainder filled in from reference TRBV11-1 and TRBJ2-2): EAEVAQSPRYKITEKSQAVAFWCDPISGHATLYWYRQILGQGPELLVQFQDESVVDDSQLPKDRFSAERLKGVDSTLKIQPAELGDSAMYLCASRPGQGVTGELFFGEGSRLTVL.

In regard to this clone: This may come from a read error, since a much larger clone is one base off. The chain's CDR3 is CVSSLLGLAGFYEQYF. The CDR3 DNA reads as TGTGTCAGCAGTTTACTCGGACTAGCGGGATTCTACGAGCAGTACTTC. The chain couples TRBV6-2 or TRBV6-3 to TRBJ2-7, with 12 nucleotides matching TRBD2. CDR1 and CDR2 from the germline V gene are MNHEY and SVGEGT. The CDR3 has 16 residues.